These 27 T cell receptor beta chains came from one sample sequenced in a study of cytomegalovirus exposure and HLA in healthy donors. Primers for the PCR totalled 60 Vbeta and 13 Jbeta. Generated by immunoSEQ multiplex PCR, the TCRdb table keeps only in-frame clones and is missing some. This table holds about 300,000 clones, about nine tenths found once. The sequencing sample was made of PBMCs. These receptors originate from a man aged 40-49 years in good health and CMV-seropositive.

V gene TRBV23-1 combines with J gene TRBJ1-5; 11 nucleotides agree with TRBD1. TRBV23-1 is recorded as an ORF, its role being uncertain. Trimming at V came to 0 bases and at J to 1 base, leaving 5 bases not matched to a gene. The CDR3 runs 18 residues. For the CDR3, the DNA is TGCGCCAGCAGTCAATCAGGGGACAGGGGGGGAAGCAATCAGCCCCAGCATTTT. This translates into CASSQSGDRGGSNQPQHF.

This chain connects TRBV19 to TRBJ2-1, with 10 bases identical to TRBD2. V was pared by 3 bases and J by 8 bases, with 10 bases of the junction left unmatched. The CDR3 totals 16 residues. Germline CDR1 LNHDA, CDR2 SQIVND (reference sequence). CDR3 in DNA: TGTGCCAGTAGTATTCTAGCGGGAGCGGCATCAGATGAGCAGTTCTTC. The encoded protein is CASSILAGAASDEQFF.

Concerning this clone: This may be a read error: a much more frequent sequence differs by one nucleotide. The chain uses TRBV28 and TRBJ2-7, with TRBD2 identical over 13 bases. J lost 3 bases, V lost 5 bases, and 1 base had no gene match. Germline V gene data show CDR1 as MDHEN and CDR2 as SYDVKM. There are 14 residues in the CDR3. The DNA of the CDR3 is TGTGCCAGCAGTGGACTAGCGGGAGTCTACGAGCAGTACTTC. Its protein product is CASSGLAGVYEQYF.

This clone was found once. V usage is TRBV14 and J usage is TRBJ1-1; weak D call: TRBD1 (5 bases). V gave up 0 bases and J gave up 5 bases, with 7 bases separating them. The V gene's germline CDR1 is SGHDN and CDR2 FVKESK. The CDR3 sequence is 13 residues long. CDR3 bases: TGTGCCAGCAGCCAAGACAGGGTTACTGAAGCTTTCTTT. This encodes CASSQDRVTEAFF.

The J gene is TRBJ1-1, the V gene TRBV12-5, with D possibly TRBD1 on 6 matching bases. Per germline, CDR1 LGHNT and CDR2 FRNRAP. The CDR3 is made up of 17 amino acids. Between the trimmed V and J ends, which lost 1 base and 2 bases, there was a span of 17 bases. The CDR3 protein is CASGLGADRTSNTEAFF. The CDR3 DNA reads TGTGCTAGTGGTTTGGGCGCCGACAGGACTTCAAACACTGAAGCTTTCTTT. Supplemented by reference TRBV12-5 and TRBJ1-1, the full variable domain reads DARVTQTPRHKVTEMGQEVTMRCQPILGHNTVFWYRQTMMQGLELLAYFRNRAPLDDSGMPKDRFSAEMPDATLATLKIQPSEPRDSAVYFCASGLGADRTSNTEAFFGQGTRLTVV.

This clone has a handful of counts. The chain has TRBV28 and TRBJ2-5; TRBD2 matches at 9 bases. CDR1 MDHEN and CDR2 SYDVKM come from the germline V gene. This CDR3 is built from 13 residues. V trimming: 7 bases; J trimming: 3 bases; junction bases outside the gene matches: 3. CDR3: CASKVAGEETQYF. The CDR3 bases are TGTGCCAGCAAGGTAGCGGGAGAAGAGACCCAGTACTTC. The whole variable domain, filled in from reference TRBV28 and TRBJ2-5, reads DVKVTQSSRYLVKRTGEKVFLECVQDMDHENMFWYRQDPGLGLRLIYFSYDVKMKEKGDIPEGYSVSREKKERFSLILESASTNQTSMYLCASKVAGEETQYFGPGTRLLVL.

This rearrangement joins TRBV10-3 to TRBJ2-1, with 10 bases identical to TRBD2. V was pared by 2 bases and J by 7 bases, with 8 bases of the junction left unmatched. Germline values: CDR1 ENHRY, CDR2 SYGVKD. The CDR3 totals 16 residues. CDR3 residues: CAISENPSGSKNEQFF. The CDR3 nucleotides read TGTGCCATCAGTGAGAATCCTAGCGGGAGCAAAAATGAGCAGTTCTTC.

The rearrangement joins TRBV4-1 to TRBJ2-3, with 9 bases identical to TRBD1. V trimming: 3 bases; J trimming: 4 bases; junction bases outside the gene matches: 5. The CDR3 is 15 residues long. Germline CDR1 reads MGHRA; CDR2 reads YSYEKL. The CDR3 here is CASSQGQGGPDTQYF. The CDR3 DNA is TGCGCCAGCAGCCAGGGACAGGGTGGGCCAGATACGCAGTATTTT.

CDR3 sequence (DNA): TGTGCCAGCAGGGACACCTCAACTAATGAAAAACTGTTTTTT. Translation: CASRDTSTNEKLFF. This rearrangement joins TRBV6-5 to TRBJ1-4; possible D gene TRBD1, 5 bases. Trimming removed 6 bases at V and 0 bases at J, with 8 bases between. From germline, CDR1 is MNHEY and CDR2 SVGAGI. This CDR3 region has 14 residues.

This chain uses TRBV30 with TRBJ2-1; no firm D call. V was clipped by 5 bases and J by 0 bases, with 11 bases between them. The germline gives CDR1 GTSNPN, CDR2 SVGIG (reference sequence). The CDR3 is 14 residues long. The CDR3 coding sequence is TGTGCCTGGGCGCGGCAGAGCTCCTACAATGAGCAGTTCTTC. It specifies CAWARQSSYNEQFF. The complete variable domain, with remaining parts taken from reference TRBV30 and TRBJ2-1, reads SQTIHQWPATLVQPVGSPLSLECTVEGTSNPNLYWYRQAAGRGLQLLFYSVGIGQISSEVPQNLSASRPQDRQFILSSKKLLLSDSGFYLCAWARQSSYNEQFFGPGTRLTVL.

This clone occurred once. V gene TRBV23-1 combines with J gene TRBJ1-2; a possible D gene is TRBD1 (6 bases). TRBV23-1 is assigned to the ORF class and has an uncertain function. Trimming removed 0 bases from V and 6 bases from J, with 11 bases in between. The CDR3 is made up of 14 amino acids. The CDR3 DNA is TGCGCCAGCAGTCAATCCCCAGGGGACCATGGCTACACCTTC. It encodes CASSQSPGDHGYTF.

The V gene is TRBV7-2, the J gene TRBJ1-2, with D possibly being TRBD1 (5 bases). Germline V gives CDR1 SGHTA, CDR2 FQGNSA. The CDR3 extends over 17 amino acids. V shed 8 bases and J shed 2 bases, with 24 bases lying between them. In DNA form, the CDR3 reads TGTGCCAGCGACAGCTTAGTCGGTGCAGAGCCGAACTATGGCTACACCTTC. This translates into CASDSLVGAEPNYGYTF.

This chain connects TRBV7-2 to TRBJ2-1, with D perhaps matching TRBD1 (6 bases). There are 12 residues in the CDR3. The germline gives CDR1 SGHTA, CDR2 FQGNSA. Trimming removed 1 base at V and 10 bases at J, with 8 bases between. CDR3 DNA sequence: TGTGCCAGCAGCTTAGTTGGGACAGAGCAGTTCTTC. Protein product: CASSLVGTEQFF. The variable domain in full, with the rest retrieved from reference TRBV7-2 and TRBJ2-1, is GAGVSQSPSNKVTEKGKDVELRCDPISGHTALYWYRQSLGQGLEFLIYFQGNSAPDKSGLPSDRFSAERTGGSVSTLTIQRTQQEDSAVYLCASSLVGTEQFFGPGTRLTVL.

This chain uses TRBV7-8 with TRBJ1-3; D is ambiguous. This CDR3 is built from 15 residues. Germline V gene sequence: CDR1 SGHVS, CDR2 FQNEAQ. V shed 1 base and J shed 0 bases, with 7 bases lying between them. For the CDR3, the DNA is TGTGCCAGCAGCTTAGACAGAAACTCTGGAAACACCATATATTTT. It specifies CASSLDRNSGNTIYF.

This clone was recorded only once. This chain uses TRBV7-8 with TRBJ2-5, with TRBD1 identical over 7 bases. From germline, CDR1 is SGHVS and CDR2 FQNEAQ. The trim removed 2 bases at V and 2 bases at J, leaving 20 bases unmatched. The CDR3 is made up of 20 amino acids. CDR3 nucleotides: TGTGCCAGCAGCTTACTCGCTCTTTCCGGGACAGTTAACAAACAAGAGACCCAGTACTTC. Translation: CASSLLALSGTVNKQETQYF.

The chain is built from TRBV10-1 and TRBJ2-7; 7 bases are shared with TRBD2. Germline CDR1 reads WNHNN; CDR2 reads SYGVQD (reference sequence). CDR3 length equals 15 residues. Germline trimming cut 3 bases from V and 7 bases from J; bases unmatched to any gene: 12. The CDR3 DNA sequence: TGCGCCAGCAGTGAAGCCGGGGACTACGCGTCAGAGCAGTACTTC. This encodes CASSEAGDYASEQYF.

This chain joins TRBV5-4 and TRBJ1-2, with TRBD1 identical over 7 bases. V shed 8 bases, J shed 4 bases, and the junction held 8 bases outside the gene matches. Germline V gene sequence: CDR1 SGHNT, CDR2 YYREEE (reference sequence). CDR3 length equals 13 residues. Written as DNA, the CDR3 is TGTGCCAGTCGACAGGGCCCATCCTATGGCTACACCTTC. It codes for CASRQGPSYGYTF.

The chain combines TRBV14 with TRBJ2-7, with TRBD2 matching 11 bases. With 2 bases clipped from V and 3 bases from J, the junction kept 6 bases outside the gene matches. CDR1 is SGHDN, CDR2 FVKESK, per germline. The CDR3 extends over 16 amino acids. In DNA, the CDR3 is TGTGCCAGCAGCCAACCAGGACTAGCGGGCCTCTACGAGCAGTACTTC. The encoded protein is CASSQPGLAGLYEQYF.

V is TRBV6-5 and J is TRBJ2-7; D might be TRBD2 (5 bases). CDR1 and CDR2 (germline): MNHEY, SVGAGI. Trimming removed 5 bases from V and 1 base from J, with 12 bases in between. This CDR3 is 14 amino acids long. The CDR3: CASSEPGISYEQYF. DNA of the CDR3: TGTGCCAGCAGTGAACCCGGGATTTCCTACGAGCAGTACTTC.

V is TRBV5-5 and J is TRBJ1-1, with TRBD1 as a possible D gene (5 bases). Germline V CDR1 and CDR2: SGHKS, YYEKEE (reference sequence). CDR3 length: 14 amino acids. Between the trimmed V and J ends, which lost 0 bases and 2 bases, there was a span of 8 bases. The CDR3 protein is CASSLEGHNTEAFF. The CDR3 nucleotides read TGTGCCAGCAGCTTGGAGGGGCACAACACTGAAGCTTTCTTT.

The rearrangement uses TRBV27 and TRBJ2-3, with D hard to call. V was shortened by 1 base and J by 0 bases, with 5 bases between the two germline ends. There are 14 residues in the CDR3. Germline CDR1 reads MNHEY; CDR2 reads SMNVEV (reference sequence). This chain's CDR3 is CASSLFASTDTQYF. DNA of the CDR3: TGTGCCAGCAGTTTATTTGCGAGCACAGATACGCAGTATTTT.

J is TRBJ1-2 and V is TRBV4-2, with D tentatively TRBD1 (5 bases). Germline loops: CDR1 LGHNA, CDR2 YNFKEQ. Between the trimmed V and J ends, which lost 0 bases and 0 bases, there was a span of 14 bases. CDR3 length equals 17 residues. In DNA, the CDR3 is TGTGCCAGCAGCCAAGACGGAGGGGCAACGGCTAACTATGGCTACACCTTC. It codes for CASSQDGGATANYGYTF.

The V call is TRBV6-1, the J call TRBJ1-3; maybe TRBD1 (6 bases). The CDR3 has 15 residues. CDR1 is MNHNS, CDR2 SASEGT, per germline. V was pared by 5 bases and J by 0 bases, with 11 bases between. DNA of the CDR3: TGTGCCAGCAGTACAGGGAATCCCTCTGGAAACACCATATATTTT. Encoded protein: CASSTGNPSGNTIYF.

This CDR3 is CASQTGEGYTF. CDR3 sequence (DNA): TGTGCCAGTCAGACAGGGGAGGGCTACACCTTC. The chain employs TRBV19 and TRBJ1-2; 8 nucleotides agree with TRBD1. The V segment lost 8 bases and the J segment 8 bases; nucleotides outside the gene matches: 4. This CDR3 has 11 amino acids. Germline V lookup: CDR1 LNHDA, CDR2 SQIVND (reference sequence).

This chain uses TRBV2 with TRBJ1-2; TRBD1 matches at 8 bases. Trimming at V came to 0 bases and at J to 4 bases, leaving 1 base not matched to a gene. Germline CDR1 and CDR2: SNHLY and FYNNEI. The CDR3 contains 14 residues. The CDR3 loop is CASSEADRGYGYTF. The CDR3 DNA sequence: TGTGCCAGCAGTGAAGCTGACAGGGGCTATGGCTACACCTTC. Full variable domain (outside the CDR3, taken from reference TRBV2 and TRBJ1-2): EPEVTQTPSHQVTQMGQEVILRCVPISNHLYFYWYRQILGQKVEFLVSFYNNEISEKSEIFDDQFSVERPDGSNFTLKIRSTKLEDSAMYFCASSEADRGYGYTFGSGTRLTVV.

The chain uses TRBV4-1 and TRBJ2-2; D uncertain. V dropped 3 bases and J dropped 3 bases, with 14 bases sitting between them. The germline V gene has CDR1 MGHRA and CDR2 YSYEKL. The CDR3 extends over 16 amino acids. Written as DNA, the CDR3 is TGCGCCAGCAGCCAGCCCTACAGTAGTGACACCGGGGAGCTGTTTTTT. Protein: CASSQPYSSDTGELFF.

The V gene is TRBV27, the J gene TRBJ1-6, with D maybe TRBD1 (5 bases). V was cut by 3 bases and J by 5 bases, with 11 bases left in between. Germline V gene data show CDR1 as MNHEY and CDR2 as SMNVEV (reference sequence). There are 15 residues in the CDR3. CDR3 sequence (DNA): TGTGCCAGCAGTTTGGGGCGCACCGATAATTCACCCCTCCACTTT. It is translated as CASSLGRTDNSPLHF.